The next 4 T cell receptor beta chains were all read from a single sample in a study of blood T cell repertoires in COVID-19. Sequencing used immunoSEQ multiplex PCR; TCRdb keeps in-frame clones, though not all of them. The sample carries about 180,000 clones, about 86% recorded once. The specimen sequenced was peripheral blood. Receptors originate from a man in his 70s with active or convalescent COVID-19.

The CDR3 bases are TGTGCCAGCTCACCGCGGGACACTGAAGCTTTCTTT. Translated: CASSPRDTEAFF. The chain recombines TRBV18 with TRBJ1-1; D not certain. Trimming removed 3 bases from V and 3 bases from J, with 5 bases in between. The CDR3 is 12 amino acids. Germline V gene sequence: CDR1 KGHSH, CDR2 LQKENI.

The gene calls are TRBV19 and TRBJ1-1; D may be TRBD1 (6 bases). Germline CDR1 is LNHDA and CDR2 is SQIVND (reference sequence). Trimming pared 10 bases from V and 3 bases from J, leaving 24 bases between. The CDR3 is 16 amino acids. The CDR3 spells CATGVGGGRFDTEAFF. CDR3 nucleotides: TGTGCCACCGGTGTAGGGGGGGGGCGATTTGACACTGAAGCTTTCTTT.

This sequence joins TRBV18 and TRBJ1-4; D gene ambiguous. The CDR3 totals 16 residues. Trimming pared 4 bases from V and 6 bases from J, leaving 18 bases between. Germline V gene lookup returns CDR1 KGHSH and CDR2 LQKENI. The CDR3 DNA is TGTGCCAGCTCACAGTACTGGGCAGGTCGAGATGAAAAACTGTTTTTT. Translated: CASSQYWAGRDEKLFF.

The chain has TRBV30 and TRBJ1-2; D is undetermined. The CDR3 loop spans 12 amino acids. From germline, CDR1 is GTSNPN and CDR2 SVGIG (reference sequence). Trimming stripped 4 bases from V and 8 bases from J, with 14 bases between. CDR3 region: CAWTRSGRGYTF. In nucleotides, the CDR3 is TGTGCCTGGACCCGGTCCGGCAGGGGCTACACCTTC.